One T cell receptor (beta chain) is described in this entry. This record belongs to a study of blood T cell repertoires in COVID-19. CDR1 is LNHNV, CDR2 YYDKDF, per germline (reference sequence). The length of the CDR3 is 15 residues. With 1 base removed from V and 2 bases from J, the gap between germline ends came to 6 bases. Original handling: Reference gene primer amplification in the assay estimated nucleated cell counts. Here immunoSEQ multiplex PCR was the method, and the copy in TCRdb shows in-frame clones only, minus some. That table gives V, J and clone size, and the DNA gave D and trimming. The sample contains hundreds of thousands of clones, about 90% of which appear only once.

Sequences were obtained from peripheral blood. The V gene is TRBV15, the J gene TRBJ2-6; D may be TRBD2 (6 bases). This receptor was taken from a woman in her fifties or sixties who had recovered from COVID-19. The CDR3 reads CATSRAGAGANVLTF. DNA of the CDR3: TGTGCCACCAGCAGAGCGGGAGCTGGGGCCAACGTCCTGACTTTC.